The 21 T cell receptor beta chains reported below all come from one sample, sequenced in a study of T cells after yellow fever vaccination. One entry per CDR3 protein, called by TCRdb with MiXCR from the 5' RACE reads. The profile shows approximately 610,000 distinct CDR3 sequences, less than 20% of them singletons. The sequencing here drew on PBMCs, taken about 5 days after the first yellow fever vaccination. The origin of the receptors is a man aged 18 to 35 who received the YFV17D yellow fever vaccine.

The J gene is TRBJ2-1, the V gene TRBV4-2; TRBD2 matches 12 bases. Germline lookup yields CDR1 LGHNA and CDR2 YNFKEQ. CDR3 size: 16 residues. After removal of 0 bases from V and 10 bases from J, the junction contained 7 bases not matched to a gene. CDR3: CASSQESTSGGGEQFF. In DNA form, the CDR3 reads TGTGCCAGCAGCCAAGAGTCGACTAGCGGGGGTGGCGAGCAGTTCTTC.

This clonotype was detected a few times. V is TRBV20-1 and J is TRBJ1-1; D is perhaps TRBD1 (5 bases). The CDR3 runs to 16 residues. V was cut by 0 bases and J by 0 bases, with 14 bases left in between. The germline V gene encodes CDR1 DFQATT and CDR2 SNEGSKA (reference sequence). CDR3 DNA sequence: TGCAGTGCTAGAGATCCTACCAGGGCCTTGAACACTGAAGCTTTCTTT. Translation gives CSARDPTRALNTEAFF.

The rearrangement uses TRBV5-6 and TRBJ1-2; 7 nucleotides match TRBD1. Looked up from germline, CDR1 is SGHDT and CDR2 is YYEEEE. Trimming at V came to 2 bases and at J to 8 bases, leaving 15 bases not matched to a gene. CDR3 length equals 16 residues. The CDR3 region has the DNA TGTGCCAGCAGCTTAAGAACCGGGACAGCTACTTTGGGCTACACCTTC. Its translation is CASSLRTGTATLGYTF.

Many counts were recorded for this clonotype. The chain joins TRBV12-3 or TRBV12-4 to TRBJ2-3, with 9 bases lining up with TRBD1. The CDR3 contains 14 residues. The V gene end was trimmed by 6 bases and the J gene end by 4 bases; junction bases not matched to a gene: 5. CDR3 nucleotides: TGTGCCAGCAGACCTACAGGGGGCGCAGATACGCAGTATTTT. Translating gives CASRPTGGADTQYF.

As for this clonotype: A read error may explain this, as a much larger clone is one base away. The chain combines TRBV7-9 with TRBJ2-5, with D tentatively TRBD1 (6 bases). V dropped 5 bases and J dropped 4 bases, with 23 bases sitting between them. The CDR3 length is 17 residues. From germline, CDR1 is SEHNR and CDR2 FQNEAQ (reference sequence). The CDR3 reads CASSVSNRGLVGETQYF. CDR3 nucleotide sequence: TGTGCCAGCAGCGTAAGTAATAGGGGGTTAGTAGGAGAGACCCAGTACTTC.

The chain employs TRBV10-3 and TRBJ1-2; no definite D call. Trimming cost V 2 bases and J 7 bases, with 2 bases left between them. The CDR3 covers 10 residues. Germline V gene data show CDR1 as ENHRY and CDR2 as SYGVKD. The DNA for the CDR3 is TGTGCCATCAGTGAGGGTGGCTACACCTTC. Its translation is CAISEGGYTF.

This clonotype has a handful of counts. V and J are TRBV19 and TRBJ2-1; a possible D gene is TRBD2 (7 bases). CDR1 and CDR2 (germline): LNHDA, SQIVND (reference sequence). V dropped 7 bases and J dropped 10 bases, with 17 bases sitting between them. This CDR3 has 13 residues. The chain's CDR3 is CASTLKGGAEQFF. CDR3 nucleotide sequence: TGTGCCAGTACCCTCAAGGGGGGGGCCGAGCAGTTCTTC.

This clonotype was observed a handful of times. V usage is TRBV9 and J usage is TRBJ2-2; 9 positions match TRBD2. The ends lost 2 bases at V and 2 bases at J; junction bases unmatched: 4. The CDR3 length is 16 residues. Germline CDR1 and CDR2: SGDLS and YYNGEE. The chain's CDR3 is CASSVPSGANTGELFF. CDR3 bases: TGTGCCAGCAGCGTGCCTAGCGGGGCTAACACCGGGGAGCTGTTTTTT.

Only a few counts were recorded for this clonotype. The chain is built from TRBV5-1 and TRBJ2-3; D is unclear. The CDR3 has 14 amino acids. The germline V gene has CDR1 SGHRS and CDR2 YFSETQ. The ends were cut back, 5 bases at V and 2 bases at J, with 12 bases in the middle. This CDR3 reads CASRIVWVTDTQYF. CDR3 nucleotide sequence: TGCGCCAGCAGGATCGTGTGGGTCACAGATACGCAGTATTTT.

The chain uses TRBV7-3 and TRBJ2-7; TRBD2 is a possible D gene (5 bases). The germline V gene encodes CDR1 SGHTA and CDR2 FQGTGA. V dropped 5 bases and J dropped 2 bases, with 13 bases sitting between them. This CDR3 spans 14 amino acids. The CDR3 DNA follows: TGTGCCAGCAGCGAACTAGGCGGGCCCTACGAGCAGTACTTC. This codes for CASSELGGPYEQYF.

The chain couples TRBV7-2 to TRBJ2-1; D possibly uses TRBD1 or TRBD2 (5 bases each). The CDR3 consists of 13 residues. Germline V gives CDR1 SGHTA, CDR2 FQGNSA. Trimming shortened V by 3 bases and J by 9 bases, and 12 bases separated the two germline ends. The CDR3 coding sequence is TGTGCCAGCAGCTTTGGGGGTTGGGGTGAGCAGTTCTTC. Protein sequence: CASSFGGWGEQFF.

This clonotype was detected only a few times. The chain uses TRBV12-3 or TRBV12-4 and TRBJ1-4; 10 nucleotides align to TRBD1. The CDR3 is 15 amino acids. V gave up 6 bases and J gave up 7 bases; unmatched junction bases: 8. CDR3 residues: CASRGQGQAIEKLFF. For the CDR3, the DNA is TGTGCCAGCAGGGGACAGGGGCAGGCAATTGAAAAACTGTTTTTT.

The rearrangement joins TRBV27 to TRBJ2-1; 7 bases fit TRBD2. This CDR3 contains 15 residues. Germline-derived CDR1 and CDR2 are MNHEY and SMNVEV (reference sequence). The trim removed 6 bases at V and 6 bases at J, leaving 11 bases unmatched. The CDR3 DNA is TGTGCCAGCAGCCCCCCCGGAACTAGCGCCAATGAGCAGTTCTTC. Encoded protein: CASSPPGTSANEQFF.

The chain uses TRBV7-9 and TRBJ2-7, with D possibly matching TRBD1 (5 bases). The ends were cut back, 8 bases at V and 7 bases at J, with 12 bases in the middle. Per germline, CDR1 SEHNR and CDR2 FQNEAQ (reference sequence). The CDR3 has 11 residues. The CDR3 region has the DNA TGTGCCAGCGGGGCGACCTTTGAGCAGTACTTC. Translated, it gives CASGATFEQYF.

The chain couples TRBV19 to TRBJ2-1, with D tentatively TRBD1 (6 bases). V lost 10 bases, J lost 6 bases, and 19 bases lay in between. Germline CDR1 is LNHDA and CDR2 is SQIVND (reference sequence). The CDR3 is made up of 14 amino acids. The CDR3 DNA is TGTGCCACCCAGGCAGGGGCTGGGGGCAATGAGCAGTTCTTC. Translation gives CATQAGAGGNEQFF.

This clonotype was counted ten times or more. CDR3 DNA: TGTGCCAGCAGTTTAGCACAGATCACCAAAAACATTCAGTACTTC. Translating it yields CASSLAQITKNIQYF. This chain joins TRBV12-3 or TRBV12-4 and TRBJ2-4, with D hard to call. This CDR3 is built from 15 residues. Trimming shortened V by 0 bases and J by 2 bases, and 8 bases separated the two germline ends.

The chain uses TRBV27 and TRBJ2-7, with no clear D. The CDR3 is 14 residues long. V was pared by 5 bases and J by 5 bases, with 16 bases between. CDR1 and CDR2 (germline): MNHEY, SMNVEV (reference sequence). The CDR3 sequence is CASSPRPTGHEQYF. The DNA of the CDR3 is TGTGCCAGCAGTCCCCGACCTACGGGCCACGAGCAGTACTTC.

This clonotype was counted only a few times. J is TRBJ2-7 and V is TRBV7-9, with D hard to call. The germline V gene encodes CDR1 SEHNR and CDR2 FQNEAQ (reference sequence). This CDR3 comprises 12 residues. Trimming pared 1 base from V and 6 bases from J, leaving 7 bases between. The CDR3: CASSLDPLEQYF. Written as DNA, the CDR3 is TGTGCCAGCAGCTTAGACCCCCTCGAGCAGTACTTC.

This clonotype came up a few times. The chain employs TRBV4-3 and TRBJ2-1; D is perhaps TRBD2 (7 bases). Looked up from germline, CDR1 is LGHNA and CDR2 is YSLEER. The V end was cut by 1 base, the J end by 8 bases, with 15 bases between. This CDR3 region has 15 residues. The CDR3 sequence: CASSQVGGGSHEQFF. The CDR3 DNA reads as TGCGCCAGCAGCCAAGTAGGGGGGGGCAGCCATGAGCAGTTCTTC.

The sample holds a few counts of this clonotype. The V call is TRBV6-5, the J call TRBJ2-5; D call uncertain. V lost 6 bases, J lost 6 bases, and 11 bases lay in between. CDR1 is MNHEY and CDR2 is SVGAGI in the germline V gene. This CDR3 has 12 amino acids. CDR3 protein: CASRSVIQTQYF. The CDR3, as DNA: TGTGCCAGCAGATCGGTGATACAGACCCAGTACTTC.

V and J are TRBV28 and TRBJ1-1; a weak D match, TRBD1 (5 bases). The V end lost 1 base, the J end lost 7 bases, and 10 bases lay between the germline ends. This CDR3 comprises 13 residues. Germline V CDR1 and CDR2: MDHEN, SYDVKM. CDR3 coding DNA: TGTGCCAGCAGTTTATTACTCACAGGTGAAGCTTTCTTT. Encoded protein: CASSLLLTGEAFF.